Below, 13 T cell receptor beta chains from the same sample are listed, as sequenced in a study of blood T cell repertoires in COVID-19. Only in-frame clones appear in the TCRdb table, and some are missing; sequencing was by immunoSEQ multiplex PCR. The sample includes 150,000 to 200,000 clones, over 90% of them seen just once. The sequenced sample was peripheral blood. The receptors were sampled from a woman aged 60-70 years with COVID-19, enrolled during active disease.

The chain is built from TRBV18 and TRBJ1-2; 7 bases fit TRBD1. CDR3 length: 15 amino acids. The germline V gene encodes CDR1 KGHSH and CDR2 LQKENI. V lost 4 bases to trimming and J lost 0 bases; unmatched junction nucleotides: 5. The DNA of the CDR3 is TGTGCCAGCTCACTCGGGACAGAGACTAACTATGGCTACACCTTC. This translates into CASSLGTETNYGYTF.

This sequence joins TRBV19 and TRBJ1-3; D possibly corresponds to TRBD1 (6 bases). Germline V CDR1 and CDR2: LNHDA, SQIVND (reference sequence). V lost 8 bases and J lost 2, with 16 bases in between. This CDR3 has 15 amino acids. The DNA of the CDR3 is TGTGCCAGTGCAATGGGGGCCGGCCCTGGAAACACCATATATTTT. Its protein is CASAMGAGPGNTIYF.

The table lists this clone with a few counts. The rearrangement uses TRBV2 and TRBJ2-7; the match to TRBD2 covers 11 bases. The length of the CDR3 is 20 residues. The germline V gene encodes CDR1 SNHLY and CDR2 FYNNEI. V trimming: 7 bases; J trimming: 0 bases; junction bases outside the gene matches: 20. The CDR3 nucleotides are TGTGCCAGCAATCCGGGACTAGCGGACCCTCTATTAGAATTCTCCTACGAGCAGTACTTC. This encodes CASNPGLADPLLEFSYEQYF.

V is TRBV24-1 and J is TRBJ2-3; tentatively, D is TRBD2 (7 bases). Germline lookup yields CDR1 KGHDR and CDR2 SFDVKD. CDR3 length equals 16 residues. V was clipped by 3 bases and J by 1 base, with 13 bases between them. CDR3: CATSDGRGGRTDTQYF. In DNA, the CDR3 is TGTGCCACCAGTGATGGTAGGGGGGGACGCACAGATACGCAGTATTTT.

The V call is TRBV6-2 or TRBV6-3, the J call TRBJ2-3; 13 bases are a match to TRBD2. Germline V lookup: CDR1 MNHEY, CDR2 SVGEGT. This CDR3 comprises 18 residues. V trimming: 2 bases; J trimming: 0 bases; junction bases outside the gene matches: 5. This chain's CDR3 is CASSYVWTSGGSTDTQYF. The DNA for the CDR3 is TGTGCCAGCAGTTACGTCTGGACTAGCGGGGGAAGCACAGATACGCAGTATTTT.

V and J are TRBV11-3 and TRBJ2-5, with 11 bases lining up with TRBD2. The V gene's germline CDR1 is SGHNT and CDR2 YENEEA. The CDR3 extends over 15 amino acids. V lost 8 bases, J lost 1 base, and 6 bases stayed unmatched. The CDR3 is CASSRLAGIQETQYF. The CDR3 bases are TGTGCCAGCTCAAGACTAGCGGGGATCCAAGAGACCCAGTACTTC.

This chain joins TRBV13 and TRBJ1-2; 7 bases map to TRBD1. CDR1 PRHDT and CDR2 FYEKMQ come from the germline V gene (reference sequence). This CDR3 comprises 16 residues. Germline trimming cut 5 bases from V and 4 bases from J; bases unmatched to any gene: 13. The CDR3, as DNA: TGTGCCAGCAGCCTCACCAGACAGGGCCTGAGCTATGGCTACACCTTC. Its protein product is CASSLTRQGLSYGYTF. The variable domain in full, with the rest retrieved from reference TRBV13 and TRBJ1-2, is AAGVIQSPRHLIKEKRETATLKCYPIPRHDTVYWYQQGPGQDPQFLISFYEKMQSDKGSIPDRFSAQQFSDYHSELNMSSLELGDSALYFCASSLTRQGLSYGYTFGSGTRLTVV.

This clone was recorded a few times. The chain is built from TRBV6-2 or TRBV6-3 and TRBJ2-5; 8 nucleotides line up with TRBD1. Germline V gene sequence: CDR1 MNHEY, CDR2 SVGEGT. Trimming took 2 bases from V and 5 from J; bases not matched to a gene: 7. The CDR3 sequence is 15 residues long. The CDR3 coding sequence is TGTGCCAGCAGTTACGGACAGGGTTCGGGGGAGACCCAGTACTTC. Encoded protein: CASSYGQGSGETQYF.

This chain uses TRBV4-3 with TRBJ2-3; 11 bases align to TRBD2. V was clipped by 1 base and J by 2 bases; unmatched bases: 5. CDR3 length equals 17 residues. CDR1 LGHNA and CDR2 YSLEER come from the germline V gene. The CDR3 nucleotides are TGCGCCAGCAGCCAAGGACTAGCGGGGCCCTTCACAGATACGCAGTATTTT. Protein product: CASSQGLAGPFTDTQYF.

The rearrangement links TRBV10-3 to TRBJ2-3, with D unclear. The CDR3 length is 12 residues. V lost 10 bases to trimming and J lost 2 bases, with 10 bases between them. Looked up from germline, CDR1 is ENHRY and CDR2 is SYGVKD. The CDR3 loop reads CATGGDTDTQYF. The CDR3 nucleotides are TGTGCCACCGGCGGAGACACAGATACGCAGTATTTT.

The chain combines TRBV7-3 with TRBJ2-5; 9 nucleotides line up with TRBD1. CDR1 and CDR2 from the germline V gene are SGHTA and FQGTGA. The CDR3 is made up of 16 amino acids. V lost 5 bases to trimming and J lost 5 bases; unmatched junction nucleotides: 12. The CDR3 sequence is CASSVGTGNSGETQYF. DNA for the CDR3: TGTGCCAGCAGCGTCGGGACAGGGAATTCGGGGGAGACCCAGTACTTC.

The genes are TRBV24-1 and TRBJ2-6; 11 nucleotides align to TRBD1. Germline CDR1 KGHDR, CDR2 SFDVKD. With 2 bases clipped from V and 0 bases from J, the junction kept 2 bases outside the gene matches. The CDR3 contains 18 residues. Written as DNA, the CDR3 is TGTGCCACCAGTGATTCCGGGACAGGGGGCTCTGGGGCCAACGTCCTGACTTTC. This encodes CATSDSGTGGSGANVLTF.

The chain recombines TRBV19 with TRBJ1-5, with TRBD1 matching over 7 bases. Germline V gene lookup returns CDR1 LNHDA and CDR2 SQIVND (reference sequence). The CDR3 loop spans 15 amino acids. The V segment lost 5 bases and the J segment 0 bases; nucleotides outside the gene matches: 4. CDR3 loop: CASSSGTVSNQPQHF. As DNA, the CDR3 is TGTGCCAGTAGTTCCGGGACAGTTAGCAATCAGCCCCAGCATTTT. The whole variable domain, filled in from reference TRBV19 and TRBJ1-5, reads DGGITQSPKYLFRKEGQNVTLSCEQNLNHDAMYWYRQDPGQGLRLIYYSQIVNDFQKGDIAEGYSVSREKKESFPLTVTSAQKNPTAFYLCASSSGTVSNQPQHFGDGTRLSIL.